These 14 T cell receptor beta chains originate from one sample sequenced in a study of control samples from healthy donors and cancer patients. Profiling relied on immunoSEQ multiplex PCR, and the TCRdb table lists in-frame clones only, not all of them. The table includes approximately 86,000 clones, about nine tenths detected once. Source material: blood. The receptors shown here come from a man under 40 in good health.

V and J are TRBV6-5 and TRBJ2-1; TRBD2 matches at 7 bases. The J segment lost 5 bases and the V segment lost 5 bases, leaving 6 bases of the junction unmatched. This CDR3 spans 14 amino acids. Looked up from germline, CDR1 is MNHEY and CDR2 is SVGAGI. The CDR3 DNA reads as TGTGCCAGCAGTCCCACTAGCGCCCACAATGAGCAGTTCTTC. It yields the protein CASSPTSAHNEQFF.

The chain links TRBV5-1 to TRBJ1-1; D call uncertain. Deletions cut 2 bases from V and 4 bases from J, with 12 bases between. The CDR3 contains 14 residues. The germline V gene encodes CDR1 SGHRS and CDR2 YFSETQ. The CDR3 sequence: CASSFEGLGTEAFF. In DNA, the CDR3 is TGCGCCAGCAGCTTTGAGGGCTTAGGCACTGAAGCTTTCTTT.

V gene TRBV28 combines with J gene TRBJ2-5; 11 bases match TRBD2. Germline CDR1 reads MDHEN; CDR2 reads SYDVKM. The CDR3 runs 15 residues. With 8 bases clipped from V and 2 bases from J, the junction kept 7 bases outside the gene matches. The CDR3 DNA reads TGTGCCAGCGCTCTAGCGGGGGGCCTTCAAGAGACCCAGTACTTC. This translates into CASALAGGLQETQYF.

The J gene is TRBJ2-1, the V gene TRBV20-1; 10 nucleotides line up with TRBD1. CDR1 and CDR2 (germline): DFQATT, SNEGSKA (reference sequence). The CDR3 runs 10 residues. The junction had 7 bases not matched to a gene; V was cut back by 7 bases and J by 16 bases. The CDR3 region is CSVAGTGVFF. In DNA, the CDR3 is TGCAGTGTAGCCGGGACAGGGGTTTTCTTC.

This chain links TRBV2 with TRBJ2-1; no reliable D call. V was clipped by 8 bases and J by 6 bases, with 14 bases between them. In germline, CDR1 is SNHLY, CDR2 FYNNEI. This CDR3 contains 13 residues. The CDR3 loop reads CASFKPPFNEQFF. For the CDR3, the DNA is TGTGCCAGCTTTAAACCCCCTTTCAATGAGCAGTTCTTC. The entire variable domain, with the rest obtained from reference TRBV2 and TRBJ2-1, is as follows: EPEVTQTPSHQVTQMGQEVILRCVPISNHLYFYWYRQILGQKVEFLVSFYNNEISEKSEIFDDQFSVERPDGSNFTLKIRSTKLEDSAMYFCASFKPPFNEQFFGPGTRLTVL.

Points on this clone: Other DNA sequences within the sample encode an identical CDR3. The rearrangement joins TRBV5-4 to TRBJ1-4, with a possible D match to TRBD1 (5 bases). V lost 5 bases to trimming and J lost 0 bases, with 11 bases between them. The CDR3 has 15 amino acids. CDR1 is SGHNT and CDR2 is YYREEE in the germline V gene (reference sequence). CDR3 sequence (DNA): TGTGCCAGCAGTTCGGGGGTAACAACTAATGAAAAACTGTTTTTT. Its translation is CASSSGVTTNEKLFF.

The rearrangement uses TRBV25-1 and TRBJ1-2; TRBD1 agrees at 10 bases. CDR3 length: 16 residues. V dropped 6 bases and J dropped 1; count of bases not matched to a gene: 8. Per germline, CDR1 MGHDK and CDR2 SYGVNS. The DNA of the CDR3 is TGTGCCAGCAGCAGGGGACAGGGGAATGATAACTATGGCTACACCTTC. This encodes CASSRGQGNDNYGYTF.

The V gene is TRBV4-1, the J gene TRBJ1-4; 9 bases fit TRBD1. This CDR3 spans 16 amino acids. Germline V gene data show CDR1 as MGHRA and CDR2 as YSYEKL. V was pared by 4 bases and J by 3 bases, with 6 bases of the junction left unmatched. The CDR3 protein is CASSLSGQGPNEKLFF. CDR3 in DNA: TGCGCCAGCAGCCTCTCGGGACAGGGCCCTAATGAAAAACTGTTTTTT.

The chain links TRBV7-8 to TRBJ1-5; D is unclear. The CDR3 has 20 residues. V was pared by 2 bases and J by 2 bases, with 25 bases between. Germline assignment: CDR1 SGHVS and CDR2 FQNEAQ. For the CDR3, the DNA is TGTGCCAGCAGCTTAACCTTGGGCAGCTTTAACGAATACGGCAATCAGCCCCAGCATTTT. It specifies CASSLTLGSFNEYGNQPQHF.

CDR3 bases: TGTGCCACCAGTGTGAACAGGGGTGGCACAGATACGCAGTATTTT. Translation: CATSVNRGGTDTQYF. The chain couples TRBV24-1 to TRBJ2-3, with 7 bases aligning to TRBD1. The CDR3 runs 15 residues. The germline gives CDR1 KGHDR, CDR2 SFDVKD. The V and J ends lost 5 bases and 1 base, in that order; junction bases with no gene match: 5.

J is TRBJ2-1 and V is TRBV7-9; no clear D gene. V was trimmed by 5 bases and J by 8 bases, leaving 10 bases between them. CDR1 is SEHNR, CDR2 FQNEAQ, per germline (reference sequence). The CDR3 runs to 12 residues. The CDR3, as DNA: TGTGCCAGCAGCCCCCTCTCCTATGAGCAGTTCTTC. This gives the protein CASSPLSYEQFF.

The chain combines TRBV24-1 with TRBJ2-1; D could derive from TRBD1 or TRBD2 (6 bases each). The CDR3 totals 16 residues. Trimming took off 0 bases at V and 2 bases at J, with 10 bases between the two ends. Germline CDR1 and CDR2: KGHDR and SFDVKD. The DNA of the CDR3 is TGTGCCACCAGTGATTTGAGTGGGGGGCCCTACAATGAGCAGTTCTTC. This sequence encodes CATSDLSGGPYNEQFF.

V gene TRBV5-6 combines with J gene TRBJ1-6, with 7 bases matching TRBD1. Germline V CDR1 and CDR2: SGHDT, YYEEEE. J lost 7 bases, V lost 4 bases, and 5 bases had no gene match. This CDR3 comprises 14 residues. The CDR3 nucleotides are TGTGCCAGCAGCAGGGACAGCGCGAATTCACCCCTCCACTTT. Protein product: CASSRDSANSPLHF.

This clone has only a few counts. The chain joins TRBV7-8 to TRBJ2-1; 8 bases line up with TRBD1. V was clipped by 3 bases and J by 0 bases; unmatched bases: 10. This CDR3 is 18 amino acids long. Germline assignment: CDR1 SGHVS and CDR2 FQNEAQ. The CDR3 DNA reads as TGTGCCAGCAGCTTCCTGACAGGGGCGGTGGGCTCCTACAATGAGCAGTTCTTC. Translating gives CASSFLTGAVGSYNEQFF.